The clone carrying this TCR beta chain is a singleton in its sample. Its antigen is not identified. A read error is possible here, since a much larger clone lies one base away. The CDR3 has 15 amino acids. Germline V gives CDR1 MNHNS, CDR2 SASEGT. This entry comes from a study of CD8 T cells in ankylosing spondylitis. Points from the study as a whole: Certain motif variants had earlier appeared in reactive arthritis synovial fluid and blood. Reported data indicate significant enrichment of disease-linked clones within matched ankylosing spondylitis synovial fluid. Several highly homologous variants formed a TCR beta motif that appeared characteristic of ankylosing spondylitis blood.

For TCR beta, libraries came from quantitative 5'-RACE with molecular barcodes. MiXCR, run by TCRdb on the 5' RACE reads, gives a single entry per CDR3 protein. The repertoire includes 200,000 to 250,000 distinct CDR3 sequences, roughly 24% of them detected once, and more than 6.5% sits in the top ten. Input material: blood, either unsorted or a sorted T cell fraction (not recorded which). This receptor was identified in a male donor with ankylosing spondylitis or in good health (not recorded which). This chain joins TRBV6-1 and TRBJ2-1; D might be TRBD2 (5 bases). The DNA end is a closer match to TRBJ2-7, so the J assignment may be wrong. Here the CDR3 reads CASSNLAGSYNEQYF. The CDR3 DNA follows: TGTGCCAGCAGCAACCTAGCCGGCTCCTACAATGAGCAGTACTTC.